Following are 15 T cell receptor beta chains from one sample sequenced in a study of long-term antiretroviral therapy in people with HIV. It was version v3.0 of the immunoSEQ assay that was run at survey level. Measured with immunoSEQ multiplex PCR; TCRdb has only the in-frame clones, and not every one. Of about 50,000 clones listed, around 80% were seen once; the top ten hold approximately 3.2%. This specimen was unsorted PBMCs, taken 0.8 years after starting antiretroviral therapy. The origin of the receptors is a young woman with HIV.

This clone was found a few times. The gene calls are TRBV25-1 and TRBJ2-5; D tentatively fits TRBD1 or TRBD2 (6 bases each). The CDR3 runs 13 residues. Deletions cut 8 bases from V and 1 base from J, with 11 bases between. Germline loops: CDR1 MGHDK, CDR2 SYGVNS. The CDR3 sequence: CASSGDFQETQYF. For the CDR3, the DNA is TGTGCCAGCTCAGGGGACTTCCAAGAGACCCAGTACTTC.

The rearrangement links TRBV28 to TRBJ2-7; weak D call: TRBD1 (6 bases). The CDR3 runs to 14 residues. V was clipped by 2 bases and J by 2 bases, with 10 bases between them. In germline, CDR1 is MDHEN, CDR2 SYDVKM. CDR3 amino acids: CASSLTGPPYEQYF. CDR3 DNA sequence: TGTGCCAGCAGTTTAACAGGGCCTCCCTACGAGCAGTACTTC.

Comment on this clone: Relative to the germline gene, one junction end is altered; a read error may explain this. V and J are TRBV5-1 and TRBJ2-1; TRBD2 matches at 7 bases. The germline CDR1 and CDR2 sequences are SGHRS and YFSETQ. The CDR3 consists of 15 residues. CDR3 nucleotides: TGCGCCAGCAACTTGGCTGCGGGAGAGGTCGGTGAGCAGTTCTTC. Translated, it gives CASNLAAGEVGEQFF.

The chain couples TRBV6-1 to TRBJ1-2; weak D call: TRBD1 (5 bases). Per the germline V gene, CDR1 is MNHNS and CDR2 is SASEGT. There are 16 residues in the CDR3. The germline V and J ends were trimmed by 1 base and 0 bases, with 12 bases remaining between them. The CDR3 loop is CASSEGLRQSNYGYTF. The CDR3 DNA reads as TGTGCCAGCAGTGAAGGCCTAAGACAGTCTAACTATGGCTACACCTTC.

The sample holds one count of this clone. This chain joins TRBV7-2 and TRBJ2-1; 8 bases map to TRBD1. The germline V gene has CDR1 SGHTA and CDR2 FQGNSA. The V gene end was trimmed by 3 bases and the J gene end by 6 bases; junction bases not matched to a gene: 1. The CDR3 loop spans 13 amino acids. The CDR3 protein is CASSFTGGNEQFF. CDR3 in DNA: TGTGCCAGCAGCTTCACAGGGGGCAATGAGCAGTTCTTC.

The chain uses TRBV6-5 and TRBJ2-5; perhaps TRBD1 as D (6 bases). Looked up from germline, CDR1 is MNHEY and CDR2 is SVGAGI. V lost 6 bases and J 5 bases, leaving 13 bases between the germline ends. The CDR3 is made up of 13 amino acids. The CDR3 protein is CASRNRVVETQYF. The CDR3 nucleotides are TGTGCCAGCAGGAACAGGGTAGTGGAGACCCAGTACTTC.

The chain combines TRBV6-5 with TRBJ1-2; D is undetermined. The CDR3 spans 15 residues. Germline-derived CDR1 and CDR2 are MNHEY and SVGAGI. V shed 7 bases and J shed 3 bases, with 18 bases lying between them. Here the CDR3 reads CASTPSWQSYYGYTF. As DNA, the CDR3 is TGTGCCAGCACCCCCAGCTGGCAGTCCTACTATGGCTACACCTTC.

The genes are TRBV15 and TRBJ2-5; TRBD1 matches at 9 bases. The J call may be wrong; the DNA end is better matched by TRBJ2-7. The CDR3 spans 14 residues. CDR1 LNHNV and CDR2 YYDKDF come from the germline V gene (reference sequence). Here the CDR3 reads CATTTGTGTYEQYF. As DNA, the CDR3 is TGTGCCACAACGACCGGGACAGGGACCTACGAGCAGTACTTC.

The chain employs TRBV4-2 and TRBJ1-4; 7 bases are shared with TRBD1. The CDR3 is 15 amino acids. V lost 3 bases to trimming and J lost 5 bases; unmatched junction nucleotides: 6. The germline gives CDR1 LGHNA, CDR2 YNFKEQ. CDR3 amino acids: CASSQGDRPNEKLFF. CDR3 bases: TGTGCCAGCAGCCAGGGGGACAGACCAAATGAAAAACTGTTTTTT.

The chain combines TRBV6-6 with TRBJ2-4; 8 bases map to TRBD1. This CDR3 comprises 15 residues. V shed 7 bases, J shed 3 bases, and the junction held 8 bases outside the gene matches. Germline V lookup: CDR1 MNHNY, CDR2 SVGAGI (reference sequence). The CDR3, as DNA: TGTGCCAGCAAGAGACCTGGGACAGGCAAAAACATTCAGTACTTC. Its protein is CASKRPGTGKNIQYF.

CDR3: CASSLGVSGTGFGELFF. CDR3 sequence (DNA): TGTGCCAGCAGCTTAGGTGTATCGGGGACAGGGTTCGGGGAGCTGTTTTTT. The chain joins TRBV11-2 to TRBJ2-2; 9 nucleotides line up with TRBD1. Germline V CDR1 and CDR2: SGHAT, FQNNGV. Trimming took 1 base from V and 7 from J; bases not matched to a gene: 10. The CDR3 length is 17 residues.

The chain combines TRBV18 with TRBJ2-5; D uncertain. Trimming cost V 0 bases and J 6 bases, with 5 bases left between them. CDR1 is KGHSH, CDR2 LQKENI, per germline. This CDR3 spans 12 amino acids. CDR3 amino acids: CASSPPSQTQYF. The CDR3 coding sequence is TGTGCCAGCTCACCACCGAGCCAGACCCAGTACTTC.

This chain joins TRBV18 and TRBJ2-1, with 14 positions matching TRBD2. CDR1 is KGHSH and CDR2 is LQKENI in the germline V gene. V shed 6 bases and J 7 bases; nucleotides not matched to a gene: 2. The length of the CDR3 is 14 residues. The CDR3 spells CASSGLAGENEQFF. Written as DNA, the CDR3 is TGTGCCAGCTCGGGACTAGCGGGAGAGAATGAGCAGTTCTTC. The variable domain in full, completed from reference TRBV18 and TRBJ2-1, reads NAGVMQNPRHLVRRRGQEARLRCSPMKGHSHVYWYRQLPEEGLKFMVYLQKENIIDESGMPKERFSAEFPKEGPSILRIQQVVRGDSAAYFCASSGLAGENEQFFGPGTRLTVL.

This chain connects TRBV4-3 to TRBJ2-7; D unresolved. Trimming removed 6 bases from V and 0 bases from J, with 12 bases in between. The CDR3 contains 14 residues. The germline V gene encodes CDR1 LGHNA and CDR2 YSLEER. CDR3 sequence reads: CASSPYGSSYEQYF. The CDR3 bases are TGCGCCAGCAGTCCTTACGGGTCCTCCTACGAGCAGTACTTC.

The CDR3: CASSSTGVRDYGYTF. The CDR3 nucleotides read TGTGCCAGCAGTTCGACAGGGGTAAGGGACTATGGCTACACCTTC. The V call is TRBV27, the J call TRBJ1-2; TRBD1 matches at 8 bases. V dropped 4 bases and J dropped 3; count of bases not matched to a gene: 7. Germline CDR1 and CDR2: MNHEY and SMNVEV (reference sequence). The CDR3 runs to 15 residues.